The clone carrying this T cell receptor (beta chain) showed up just a few times. The target antigen is unknown. The sample originates from a study of post-analysis software for immune sequencing data. Tagging with unique molecular identifiers was a feature of the TCR beta cDNA libraries. TCRdb re-called the PCR reads through MiXCR, storing one row per CDR3 protein. The repertoire consists of some 690,000 distinct CDR3 sequences, with 55% to 60% occurring once and the leading ten covering about 11%. Study-level findings and limits: Relative to controls, patients had 5 or 6 TRBV segments at higher frequency, with TRBV5-6, TRBV5-1 and TRBV20-1 among these. Comparison with controls showed significantly lower normalized Chao1 diversity in multiple sclerosis patients.

Trimming left V 8 bases short and J 8 bases short, with 19 bases between. The CDR3 sequence is 14 residues long. Germline V lookup: CDR1 LNHNV, CDR2 YYDKDF (reference sequence). Sequencing was performed on blood. This receptor was identified in a girl aged 2 to 10 with multiple sclerosis. This rearrangement joins TRBV15 to TRBJ2-1, with D tentatively TRBD2 (6 bases). The CDR3 protein is CATCSGHIADEQFF. The CDR3 DNA is TGTGCCACCTGTAGCGGCCATATAGCCGATGAGCAGTTCTTC.